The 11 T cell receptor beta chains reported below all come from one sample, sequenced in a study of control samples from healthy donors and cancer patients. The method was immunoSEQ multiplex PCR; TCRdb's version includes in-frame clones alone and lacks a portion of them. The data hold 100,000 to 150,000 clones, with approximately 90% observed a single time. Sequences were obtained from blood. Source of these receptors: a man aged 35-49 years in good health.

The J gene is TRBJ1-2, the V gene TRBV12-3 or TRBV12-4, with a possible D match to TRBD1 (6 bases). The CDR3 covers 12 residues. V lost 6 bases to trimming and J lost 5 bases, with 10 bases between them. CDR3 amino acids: CASSAQGYGYTF. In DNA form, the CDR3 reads TGTGCCAGCAGCGCCCAGGGGTATGGCTACACCTTC.

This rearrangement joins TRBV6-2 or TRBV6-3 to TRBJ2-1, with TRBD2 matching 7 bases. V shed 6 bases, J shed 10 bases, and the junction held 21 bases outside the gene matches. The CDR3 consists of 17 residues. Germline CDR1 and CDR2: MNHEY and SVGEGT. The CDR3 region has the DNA TGTGCCAGCAGACCTCTCTTAGCGGGCCCCCCCTTGGGCGAGCAGTTCTTC. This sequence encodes CASRPLLAGPPLGEQFF.

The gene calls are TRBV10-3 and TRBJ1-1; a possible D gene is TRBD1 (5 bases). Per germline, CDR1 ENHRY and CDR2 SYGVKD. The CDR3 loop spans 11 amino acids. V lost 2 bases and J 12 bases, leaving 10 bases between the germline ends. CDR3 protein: CAISEMGGTFF. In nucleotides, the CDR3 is TGTGCCATCAGTGAGATGGGGGGGACTTTCTTT.

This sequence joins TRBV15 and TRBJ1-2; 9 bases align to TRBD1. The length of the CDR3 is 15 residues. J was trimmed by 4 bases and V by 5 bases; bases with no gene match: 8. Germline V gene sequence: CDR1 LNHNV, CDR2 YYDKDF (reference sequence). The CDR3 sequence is CATSDRGSALYGYTF. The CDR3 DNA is TGTGCCACCAGCGACAGGGGGTCGGCTCTCTATGGCTACACCTTC.

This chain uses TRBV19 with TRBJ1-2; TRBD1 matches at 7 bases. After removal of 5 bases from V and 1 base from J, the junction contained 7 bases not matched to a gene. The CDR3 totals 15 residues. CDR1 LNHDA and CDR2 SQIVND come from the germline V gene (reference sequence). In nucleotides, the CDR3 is TGTGCCAGTAGTGTAACAGGGGACCGTAACTATGGCTACACCTTC. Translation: CASSVTGDRNYGYTF.

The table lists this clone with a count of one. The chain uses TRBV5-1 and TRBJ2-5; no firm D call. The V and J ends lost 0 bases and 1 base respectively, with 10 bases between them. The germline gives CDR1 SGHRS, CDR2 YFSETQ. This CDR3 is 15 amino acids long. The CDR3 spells CASSLAGWTQETQYF. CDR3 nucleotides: TGCGCCAGCAGCTTGGCGGGCTGGACCCAAGAGACCCAGTACTTC.

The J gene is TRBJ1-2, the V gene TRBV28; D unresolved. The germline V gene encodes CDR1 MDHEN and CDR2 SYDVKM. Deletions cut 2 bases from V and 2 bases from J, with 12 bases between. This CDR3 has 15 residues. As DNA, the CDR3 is TGTGCCAGCAGTTTACTGCTACGAGGGAACTATGGCTACACCTTC. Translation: CASSLLLRGNYGYTF.

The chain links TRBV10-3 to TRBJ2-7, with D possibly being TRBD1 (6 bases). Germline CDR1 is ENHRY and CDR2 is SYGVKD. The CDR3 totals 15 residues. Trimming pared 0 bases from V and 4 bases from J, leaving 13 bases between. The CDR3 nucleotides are TGTGCCATCAGTGAGTCACCGGGACACATATACGAGCAGTACTTC. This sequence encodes CAISESPGHIYEQYF.

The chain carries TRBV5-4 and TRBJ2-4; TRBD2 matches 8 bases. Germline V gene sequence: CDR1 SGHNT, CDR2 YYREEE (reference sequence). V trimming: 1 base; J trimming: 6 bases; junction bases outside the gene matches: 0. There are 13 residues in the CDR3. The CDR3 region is CASSLRGGNIQYF. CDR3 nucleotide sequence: TGTGCCAGCAGCTTGCGGGGGGGAAACATTCAGTACTTC.

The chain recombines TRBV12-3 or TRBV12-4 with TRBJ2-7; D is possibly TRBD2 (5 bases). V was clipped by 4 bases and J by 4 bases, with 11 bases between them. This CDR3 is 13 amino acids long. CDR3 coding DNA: TGTGCCAGCAGTTCGGGCGGAGGATACGAGCAGTACTTC. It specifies CASSSGGGYEQYF.

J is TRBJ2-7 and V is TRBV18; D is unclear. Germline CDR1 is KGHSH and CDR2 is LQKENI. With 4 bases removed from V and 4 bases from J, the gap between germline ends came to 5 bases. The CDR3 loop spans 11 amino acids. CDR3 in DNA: TGTGCCAGCTCACAGAATTACGAGCAGTACTTC. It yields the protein CASSQNYEQYF.